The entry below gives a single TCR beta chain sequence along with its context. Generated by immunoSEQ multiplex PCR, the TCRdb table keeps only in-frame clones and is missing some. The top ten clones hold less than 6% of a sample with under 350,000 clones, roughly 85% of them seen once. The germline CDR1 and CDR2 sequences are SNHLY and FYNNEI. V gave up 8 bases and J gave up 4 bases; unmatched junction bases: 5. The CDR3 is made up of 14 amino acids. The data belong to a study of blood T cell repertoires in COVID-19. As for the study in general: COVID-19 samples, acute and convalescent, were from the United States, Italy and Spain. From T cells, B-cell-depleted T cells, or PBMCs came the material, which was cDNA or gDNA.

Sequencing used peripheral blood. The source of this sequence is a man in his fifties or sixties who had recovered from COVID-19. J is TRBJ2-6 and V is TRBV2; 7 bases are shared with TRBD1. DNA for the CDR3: TGTGCCAGCGGACGGACAGGAGGGGCCAACGTCCTGACTTTC. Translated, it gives CASGRTGGANVLTF.